The 4 T cell receptor beta chains given below trace back to one sample, sequenced in a study of cytomegalovirus exposure and HLA in healthy donors. Assay: immunoSEQ multiplex PCR; the TCRdb copy retains only in-frame clones and omits some. Of roughly 150,000 clones listed, 84% were seen once; the top ten hold roughly a tenth. What was sequenced was PBMCs. These TCRs come from a man in his thirties or forties in good health and CMV-seropositive.

The V and J genes are TRBV27 and TRBJ2-2; 9 bases are shared with TRBD2. Germline V gene lookup returns CDR1 MNHEY and CDR2 SMNVEV (reference sequence). CDR3 length: 16 amino acids. V lost 3 bases to trimming and J lost 3 bases; unmatched junction nucleotides: 5. CDR3: CASSFGGGAYTGELFF. DNA of the CDR3: TGTGCCAGCAGTTTCGGCGGGGGGGCCTACACCGGGGAGCTGTTTTTT.

This sequence joins TRBV19 and TRBJ2-7; maybe TRBD1 (7 bases). The CDR3 consists of 12 residues. Trimming pared 4 bases from V and 7 bases from J, leaving 11 bases between. Per germline, CDR1 LNHDA and CDR2 SQIVND (reference sequence). The CDR3 loop is CASSTQGGEQYF. CDR3 sequence (DNA): TGTGCCAGTAGTACCCAGGGGGGTGAGCAGTACTTC. Full variable domain (remainder filled in from reference TRBV19 and TRBJ2-7): DGGITQSPKYLFRKEGQNVTLSCEQNLNHDAMYWYRQDPGQGLRLIYYSQIVNDFQKGDIAEGYSVSREKKESFPLTVTSAQKNPTAFYLCASSTQGGEQYFGPGTRLTVT.

The chain couples TRBV11-2 to TRBJ2-7, with 11 positions matching TRBD2. V was pared by 5 bases and J by 3 bases, with 12 bases of the junction left unmatched. Per the germline V gene, CDR1 is SGHAT and CDR2 is FQNNGV. The CDR3 sequence is 17 residues long. CDR3 amino acids: CASSASTSGGLHYEQYF. Written as DNA, the CDR3 is TGTGCCAGCAGCGCTAGCACTAGCGGGGGACTGCACTACGAGCAGTACTTC.

The V call is TRBV28, the J call TRBJ2-2, with D maybe TRBD2 (6 bases). From germline, CDR1 is MDHEN and CDR2 SYDVKM. Trimming removed 6 bases at V and 2 bases at J, with 10 bases between. CDR3 length: 14 residues. CDR3 DNA: TGTGCCAGCAGAGGGACTCTCAACACCGGGGAGCTGTTTTTT. This encodes CASRGTLNTGELFF.